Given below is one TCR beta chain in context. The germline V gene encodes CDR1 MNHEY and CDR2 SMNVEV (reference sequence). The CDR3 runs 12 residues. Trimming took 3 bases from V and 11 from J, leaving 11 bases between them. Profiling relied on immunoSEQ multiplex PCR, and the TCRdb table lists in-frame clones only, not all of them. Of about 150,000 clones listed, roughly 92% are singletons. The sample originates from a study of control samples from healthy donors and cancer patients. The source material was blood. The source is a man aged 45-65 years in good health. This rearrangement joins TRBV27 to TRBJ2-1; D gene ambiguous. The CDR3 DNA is TGTGCCAGCAGTTTGGGGAAAGGACAGCAGTTCTTC. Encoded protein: CASSLGKGQQFF.